The 8 T cell receptor beta chains in this list originate from one sample, sequenced in a study of blood T cell repertoires in COVID-19. Here immunoSEQ multiplex PCR was the method, and the copy in TCRdb shows in-frame clones only, minus some. The sample has around 250,000 clones, more than 85% seen once. Sequenced input: PBMCs or T cells enriched from blood (not recorded which). The receptors here all came from a woman in her forties or fifties who had recovered from COVID-19.

The rearrangement uses TRBV2 and TRBJ2-3, with 11 bases aligning to TRBD1. V lost 7 bases to trimming and J lost 4 bases; unmatched junction nucleotides: 4. Per the germline V gene, CDR1 is SNHLY and CDR2 is FYNNEI. This CDR3 contains 14 residues. The CDR3 bases are TGTGCCAGCATTAGGGGACAGGGGGCAGATACGCAGTATTTT. Its translation: CASIRGQGADTQYF.

J is TRBJ1-5 and V is TRBV4-1, with no clear D. The V and J ends lost 3 bases and 1 base respectively, with 7 bases between them. This CDR3 is built from 14 residues. The germline V gene has CDR1 MGHRA and CDR2 YSYEKL. The CDR3 protein is CASSQLGSNQPQHF. In nucleotides, the CDR3 is TGCGCCAGCAGCCAGTTGGGCAGCAATCAGCCCCAGCATTTT.

The chain employs TRBV19 and TRBJ2-3, with 11 bases lining up with TRBD1. V was clipped by 2 bases and J by 5 bases; unmatched bases: 9. The CDR3 sequence is 17 residues long. The germline gives CDR1 LNHDA, CDR2 SQIVND (reference sequence). In DNA form, the CDR3 reads TGTGCCAGTAGTATAACAGGGACAGGGGGTTCTGGAGATACGCAGTATTTT. This sequence encodes CASSITGTGGSGDTQYF.

The V call is TRBV5-4, the J call TRBJ2-1; a weak D match, TRBD2 (6 bases). The V and J ends lost 4 bases and 6 bases respectively, with 17 bases between them. Germline V gene sequence: CDR1 SGHNT, CDR2 YYREEE (reference sequence). The CDR3 is 15 residues long. The CDR3 loop is CASSQGLEPTNEQFF. CDR3 in DNA: TGTGCCAGCAGCCAGGGACTGGAGCCAACCAATGAGCAGTTCTTC.

V gene TRBV5-6 combines with J gene TRBJ1-2; tentatively, D is TRBD1 (5 bases). The CDR3 covers 16 residues. With 5 bases removed from V and 4 bases from J, the gap between germline ends came to 21 bases. The germline CDR1 and CDR2 sequences are SGHDT and YYEEEE. Written as DNA, the CDR3 is TGTGCCAGCAGGACGGAGGTCGGGGGATGGACCTATGGCTACACCTTC. Its protein is CASRTEVGGWTYGYTF.

This sequence joins TRBV7-2 and TRBJ2-5; D call uncertain. The germline CDR1 and CDR2 sequences are SGHTA and FQGNSA. Trimming took 1 base from V and 0 from J, leaving 6 bases between them. This CDR3 is 14 amino acids long. The CDR3 DNA sequence: TGTGCCAGCAGCTTAGAATCCTACCAAGAGACCCAGTACTTC. Protein product: CASSLESYQETQYF.

The chain combines TRBV5-5 with TRBJ1-6; 8 nucleotides align to TRBD1. The CDR3 runs to 14 residues. Germline CDR1 and CDR2: SGHKS and YYEKEE (reference sequence). V lost 5 bases, J lost 9 bases, and 7 bases stayed unmatched. The CDR3 DNA is TGTGCCAGCAGGGACAGGGTTGGATCTTCACCCCTCCACTTT. Protein sequence: CASRDRVGSSPLHF.

The chain recombines TRBV5-6 with TRBJ2-5; the D gene is possibly TRBD1 (7 bases). CDR3 length: 13 residues. Germline-derived CDR1 and CDR2 are SGHDT and YYEEEE. The V end was cut by 2 bases, the J end by 6 bases, with 11 bases between. As DNA, the CDR3 is TGTGCCAGCAGCTTACAGGGGAGGCAGACCCAGTACTTC. It translates to CASSLQGRQTQYF.